The 5 T cell receptor beta chains in this list originate from one sample, sequenced in a study of shared clonotypes between healthy human individuals. CD8 cells regarded as naive lacked CD45RO, were positively chosen for CCR7, and omitted terminally differentiated effector memory CD45RA+ cells. Method: immunoSEQ multiplex PCR; TCRdb's copy keeps in-frame clones and lacks some. The sample has roughly 550,000 clones; nearly 97% are singletons. Sample: naive CD8+ T cells sorted from blood. The receptors shown here come from a woman aged 25 to 45 in good health.

The rearrangement joins TRBV9 to TRBJ2-1; TRBD2 might be the D (6 bases). Trimming took off 4 bases at V and 2 bases at J, with 13 bases between the two ends. CDR1 and CDR2 (germline): SGDLS, YYNGEE. The CDR3 covers 15 residues. CDR3 nucleotides: TGTGCCAGCAGCTTCGGCGGAGGGCCCTACAATGAGCAGTTCTTC. Its translation is CASSFGGGPYNEQFF.

This clone was observed once. This chain connects TRBV11-1 to TRBJ2-1, with D possibly being TRBD2 (6 bases). The germline V gene has CDR1 SGHAT and CDR2 FQDESV (reference sequence). V lost 9 bases and J lost 4, with 10 bases in between. The CDR3 is 12 residues long. CDR3 coding DNA: TGTGCCAGTGGGGACTCTTACAATGAGCAGTTCTTC. Encoded protein: CASGDSYNEQFF.

CDR3 DNA: TGTGCCAGCTCACCACCGCCTAGCGGGAGGGCCGCCGGGGAGCTGTTTTTT. The encoded protein is CASSPPPSGRAAGELFF. The chain couples TRBV18 to TRBJ2-2; 12 nucleotides match TRBD2. The V and J ends lost 0 bases and 6 bases, in that order; junction bases with no gene match: 5. Germline CDR1 is KGHSH and CDR2 is LQKENI. CDR3 length equals 17 residues.

The chain uses TRBV11-2 and TRBJ2-7, with TRBD1 matching over 9 bases. J gave up 4 bases and V 1 base, and 5 bases lay outside the gene matches. There are 15 residues in the CDR3. Per germline, CDR1 SGHAT and CDR2 FQNNGV. This CDR3 reads CASSLANRGQYEQYF. The CDR3 DNA follows: TGTGCCAGCAGCTTAGCCAACAGGGGGCAATACGAGCAGTACTTC.

The V and J genes are TRBV29-1 and TRBJ1-3, with D uncertain. Trimming removed 0 bases at V and 2 bases at J, with 11 bases between. In germline, CDR1 is SQVTM, CDR2 ANQGSEA. The CDR3 contains 15 residues. CDR3 loop: CSVEDRDVAGNTIYF. CDR3 coding DNA: TGCAGCGTTGAAGATAGGGATGTAGCTGGAAACACCATATATTTT.